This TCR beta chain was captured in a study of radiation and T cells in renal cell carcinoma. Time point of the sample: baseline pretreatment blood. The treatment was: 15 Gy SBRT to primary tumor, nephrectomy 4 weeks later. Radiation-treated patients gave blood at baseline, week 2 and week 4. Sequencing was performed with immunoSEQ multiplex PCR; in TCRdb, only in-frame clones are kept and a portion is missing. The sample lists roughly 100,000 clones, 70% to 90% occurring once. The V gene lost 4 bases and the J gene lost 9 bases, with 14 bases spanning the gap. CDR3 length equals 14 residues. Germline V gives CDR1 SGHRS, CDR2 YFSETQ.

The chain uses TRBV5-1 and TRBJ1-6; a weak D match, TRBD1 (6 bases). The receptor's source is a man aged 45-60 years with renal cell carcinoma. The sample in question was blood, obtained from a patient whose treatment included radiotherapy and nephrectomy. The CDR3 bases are TGCGCCAGCAGCCCGAGGGGGGATAGTTCACCCCTCCACTTT. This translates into CASSPRGDSSPLHF. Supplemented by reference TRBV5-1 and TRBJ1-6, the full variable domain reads KAGVTQTPRYLIKTRGQQVTLSCSPISGHRSVSWYQQTPGQGLQFLFEYFSETQRNKGNFPGRFSGRQFSNSRSEMNVSTLELGDSALYLCASSPRGDSSPLHFGNGTRLTVT.